What follows describes a single TCR beta chain. Using immunoSEQ multiplex PCR, the repertoire was profiled, and TCRdb retains in-frame clones only, with some absent. This table holds roughly 160,000 clones, less than 90% found once. This sample was included in a study of blood T cell repertoires in COVID-19. Study details: COVID-19 samples from acute and convalescent phases originated in the United States, Italy and Spain.

With V trimmed by 6 bases and J by 3 bases, 4 bases remained unmatched. Per the germline V gene, CDR1 is KGHSH and CDR2 is LQKENI. The CDR3 covers 13 residues. The chain combines TRBV18 with TRBJ1-2; 7 bases are shared with TRBD1. Sequencing was carried out using peripheral blood. The TCR was taken from a man in his fifties or sixties with acute or convalescent COVID-19. CDR3 sequence: CASSLDRDYGYTF. In DNA, the CDR3 is TGTGCCAGCTCCCTAGACAGGGACTATGGCTACACCTTC. Variable domain in full (rest from reference TRBV18 and TRBJ1-2): NAGVMQNPRHLVRRRGQEARLRCSPMKGHSHVYWYRQLPEEGLKFMVYLQKENIIDESGMPKERFSAEFPKEGPSILRIQQVVRGDSAAYFCASSLDRDYGYTFGSGTRLTVV.